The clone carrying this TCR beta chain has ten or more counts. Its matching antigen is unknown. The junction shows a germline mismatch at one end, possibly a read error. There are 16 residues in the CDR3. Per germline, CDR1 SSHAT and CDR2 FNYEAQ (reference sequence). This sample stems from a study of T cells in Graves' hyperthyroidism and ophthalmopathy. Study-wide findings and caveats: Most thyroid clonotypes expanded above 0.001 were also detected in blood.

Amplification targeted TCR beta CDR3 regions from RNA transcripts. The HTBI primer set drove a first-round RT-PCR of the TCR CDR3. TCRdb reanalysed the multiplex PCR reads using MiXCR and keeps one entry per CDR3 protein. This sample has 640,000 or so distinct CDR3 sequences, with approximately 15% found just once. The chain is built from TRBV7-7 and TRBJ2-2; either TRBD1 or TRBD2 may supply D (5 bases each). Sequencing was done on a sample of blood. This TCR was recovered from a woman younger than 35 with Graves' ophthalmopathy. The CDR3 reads CASSLGRSGPPGELFF. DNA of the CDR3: TGTGCTAGCAGCTTAGGAAGGTCGGGGCCCCCCGGGGAGCTGTTTTTT.